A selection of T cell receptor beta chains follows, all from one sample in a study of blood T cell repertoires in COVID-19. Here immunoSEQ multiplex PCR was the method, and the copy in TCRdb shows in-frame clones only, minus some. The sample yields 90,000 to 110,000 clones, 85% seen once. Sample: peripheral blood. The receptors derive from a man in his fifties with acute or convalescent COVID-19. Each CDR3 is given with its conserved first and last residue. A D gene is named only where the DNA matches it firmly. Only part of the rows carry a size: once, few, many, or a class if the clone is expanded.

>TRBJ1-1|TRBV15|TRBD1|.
TGTGCCACCAGCAGAGATGGACAGGGGCGTTTCATGAACACTGAAGCTTTCTTT
CATSRDGQGRFMNTEAFF
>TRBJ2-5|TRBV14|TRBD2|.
TGTGCCAGCAGCCGGACTAGGAGCCAAGAGACCCAGTACTTC
CASSRTRSQETQYF
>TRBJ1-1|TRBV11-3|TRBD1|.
TGTGCCAGCAGCTCCTCTCTGGGGACAGGGGGGATTGAAGCTTTCTTT
CASSSSLGTGGIEAFF
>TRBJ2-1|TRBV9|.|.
TGTGCCAGCAGCGTAGATCCGGGGAGCAATGAGCAGTTCTTC
CASSVDPGSNEQFF
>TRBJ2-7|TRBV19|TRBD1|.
TGTGCCAGACGGTCCCCGGGACAGAGGACCTACGAGCAGTACTTC
CARRSPGQRTYEQYF
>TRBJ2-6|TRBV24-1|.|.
TGTGCCACCAGTGATCAGGGGGGACCCTCTGGGGCCAACGTCCTGACTTTC
CATSDQGGPSGANVLTF
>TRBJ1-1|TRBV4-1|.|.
TGCGCCAGCAGCCAAGATGGGGGCATGAACACTGAAGCTTTCTTT
CASSQDGGMNTEAFF
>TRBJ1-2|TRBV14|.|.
TGTGCCAGCAGTCAGGACAGAGAGTATGGCTACACCTTC
CASSQDREYGYTF
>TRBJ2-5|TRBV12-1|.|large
TGTGCCAGCAGCACGGACAGATACCTCAGGGAGACCCAGTACTTC
CASSTDRYLRETQYF
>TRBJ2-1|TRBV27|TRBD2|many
TGTGCCAGCAGTTTCCTTGCCGCACTAGCGGGAAGTTACAATGAGCAGTTCTTC
CASSFLAALAGSYNEQFF
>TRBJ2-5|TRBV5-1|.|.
TGCGCCAGCAGCTTTGGGCAGTTAGTAGAGACCCAGTACTTC
CASSFGQLVETQYF
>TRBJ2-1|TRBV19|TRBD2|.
TGTGCCAGTAGTCCTTTAGCGGGGGGGCCTGGGGAGCAGTTCTTC
CASSPLAGGPGEQFF
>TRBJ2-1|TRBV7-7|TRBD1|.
TGTGCTAGCAGCTTAGCGGCAGGGACAGGCAATGAGCAGTTCTTC
CASSLAAGTGNEQFF
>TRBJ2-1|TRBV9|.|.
TGTGCCAGCAGCGTCTCGACAGACCCCCCGGGCAATGAGCAGTTCTTC
CASSVSTDPPGNEQFF
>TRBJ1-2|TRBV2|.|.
TGTGCCAGCAGTGAATTTCGGAGAGGCTACACCTTC
CASSEFRRGYTF
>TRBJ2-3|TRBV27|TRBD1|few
TGTGCCAGCAGTCCCTCCCGGACAGGATTAGGCACAGATACGCAGTATTTT
CASSPSRTGLGTDTQYF
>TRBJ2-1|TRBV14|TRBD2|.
TGTGCCAGCAGCCAAGTAGCGGGAGGGTACAATGAGCAGTTCTTC
CASSQVAGGYNEQFF
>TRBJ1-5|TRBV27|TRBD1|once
TGTGCCAGCAGTAAATCAGGGGACAGGGACAATCAGCCCCAGCATTTT
CASSKSGDRDNQPQHF
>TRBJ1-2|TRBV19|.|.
TGTGCCAGTAGTACCGACAGGCTAAACTATGGCTACACCTTC
CASSTDRLNYGYTF
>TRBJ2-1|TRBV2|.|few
TGTGCCAGCAGTGGGACCCTCGGGGGAAGGGATGAGCAGTTCTTC
CASSGTLGGRDEQFF
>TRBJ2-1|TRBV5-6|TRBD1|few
TGTGCCAGCAGCCCGGGACAGGGGGCTGGCTCCTACAATGAGCAGTTCTTC
CASSPGQGAGSYNEQFF
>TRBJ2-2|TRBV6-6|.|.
TGTGCCAGCAGTCCCCGGGGAGGAAACTCCGGGGAGCTGTTTTTT
CASSPRGGNSGELFF
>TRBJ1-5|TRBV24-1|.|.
TGTGCCACCAGTGGCCGGACAGTAGACAATCAGCCCCAGCATTTT
CATSGRTVDNQPQHF
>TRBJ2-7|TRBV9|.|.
TGTGCCAGCAGCGTGGCGGGTGGGGTCAGAGACGAGCAGTACTTC
CASSVAGGVRDEQYF
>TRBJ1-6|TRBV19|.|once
TGTGCCAGTAGTATAGGCTCCAGGGGCCTCTATAATTCACCCCTCCACTTT
CASSIGSRGLYNSPLHF
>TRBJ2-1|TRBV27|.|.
TGTGCCAGCAGTTTAGGGGGGTGGATCTCCTACAATGAGCAGTTCTTC
CASSLGGWISYNEQFF
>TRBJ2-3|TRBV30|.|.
TGTGCCTGGAGTGCCACGGGAGATACGCAGTATTTT
CAWSATGDTQYF
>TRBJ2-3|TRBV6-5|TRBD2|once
TGTGCCAGCAGTTTAGCGGGGGGGGGCACAGATACGCAGTATTTT
CASSLAGGGTDTQYF
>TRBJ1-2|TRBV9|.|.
TGTGCCAGCAGCCCCAGGATAACGGGGAACTATGGCTACACCTTC
CASSPRITGNYGYTF
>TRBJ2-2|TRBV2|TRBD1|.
TGTGCCAGCAGTGTCACAGGGGGCGCCGGGGAGCTGTTTTTT
CASSVTGGAGELFF
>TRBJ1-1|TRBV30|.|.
TGTGCCTGGAGTGATGTCGAGGCTTTCTTT
CAWSDVEAFF
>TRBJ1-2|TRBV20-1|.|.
TGCAGTGCTAGAGATTCGACCTTC
CSARDSTF
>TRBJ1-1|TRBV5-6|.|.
TGTGCCAGCAGCTTTCGGGGACTAGTGGAAGCTTTCTTT
CASSFRGLVEAFF
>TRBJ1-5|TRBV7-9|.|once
TGTGCCAGCAGCCTCGGGGGGCTTCAGCAGCCCCAGCATTTT
CASSLGGLQQPQHF
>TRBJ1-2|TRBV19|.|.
TGTGCCAGTAGTATACTGGGCCTCCGGGGTGGCTACACCTTC
CASSILGLRGGYTF
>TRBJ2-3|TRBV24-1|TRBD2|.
TGTGCCACCAGTGGGCCATTACCCGACGGATCTAGCGGGAGTTTGCCAGATACGCAGTATTTT
CATSGPLPDGSSGSLPDTQYF
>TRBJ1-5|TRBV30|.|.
TGTGCCTGGAGTGACGGGGGTGAGTGGCCCCAGCATTTT
CAWSDGGEWPQHF
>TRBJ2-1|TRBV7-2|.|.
TGTGCCAGCAGCAACTTAGCGCGGAGGTACAATGAGCAGTTCTTC
CASSNLARRYNEQFF
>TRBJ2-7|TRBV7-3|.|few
TGTGCCAGCAGCTCCCCGGAGTCCTACGAGCAGTACTTC
CASSSPESYEQYF
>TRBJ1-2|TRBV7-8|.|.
TGTGCCAGCAGCACCCAGGGTCGCTATGGCTACACCTTC
CASSTQGRYGYTF
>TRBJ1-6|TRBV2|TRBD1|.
TGTGCCAGCCTCCGGGACAGGGGGGAATCACCCCTCCACTTT
CASLRDRGESPLHF
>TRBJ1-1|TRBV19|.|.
TGTGCCACCTTAGGGGGGGGAACTGAAGCTTTCTTT
CATLGGGTEAFF
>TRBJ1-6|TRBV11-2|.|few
TGTGCCAGCAGCTTAGTAGCCGTGGCGATGAGCTCCTATAATTCACCCCTCCACTTT
CASSLVAVAMSSYNSPLHF
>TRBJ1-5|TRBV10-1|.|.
TGCGCCAGCTACCGAAGACCGAACCGGAGTAATCAGCCCCAGCATTTT
CASYRRPNRSNQPQHF
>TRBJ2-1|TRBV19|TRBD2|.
TGTGCCAGTAGTATAGGACTAGCGGGGGGCAGCTCCTACAATGAGCAGTTCTTC
CASSIGLAGGSSYNEQFF
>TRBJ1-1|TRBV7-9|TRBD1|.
TGTGCCAGCACCACGACAGGGGTGAACACTGAAGCTTTCTTT
CASTTTGVNTEAFF
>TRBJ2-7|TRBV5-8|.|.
TGTGCCAGCAGCTGGGGGCCCGGGGCAGTCGACGAGCAGTACTTC
CASSWGPGAVDEQYF
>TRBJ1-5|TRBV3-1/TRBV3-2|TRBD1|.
TGTGCCAGCAGCCAGAGGACAGGGCGAAGCAATCAGCCCCAGCATTTT
CASSQRTGRSNQPQHF